The next 18 T cell receptor beta chains were all read from a single sample in a study of patients and donors after allogeneic stem cell transplantation. One entry per CDR3 protein, called by TCRdb with MiXCR from the RT-PCR reads. The top ten hold 5% to 7.5% of the sample, which has some 960,000 distinct CDR3 sequences, approximately 19% seen once. Input material: blood, either unsorted or a sorted T cell fraction (not recorded which). The receptors were sampled from a human donor who was either an allogeneic HSCT recipient or a stem cell or donor lymphocyte infusion donor (not recorded which). It is not recorded whose cells these are; they may come from a transplant donor.

This clonotype occurred a few times. The V and J genes are TRBV20-1 and TRBJ2-2, with D maybe TRBD1 (5 bases). V dropped 0 bases and J dropped 7 bases, with 15 bases sitting between them. Germline lookup yields CDR1 DFQATT and CDR2 SNEGSKA (reference sequence). The CDR3 has 15 residues. CDR3 protein: CSARDQGVKGGELFF. For the CDR3, the DNA is TGCAGTGCTAGAGATCAGGGTGTTAAGGGCGGGGAGCTGTTTTTT.

This clonotype was observed a few times. V and J are TRBV6-1 and TRBJ2-7; 7 bases match TRBD2. The CDR3 has 15 amino acids. CDR1 is MNHNS, CDR2 SASEGT, per germline. V lost 5 bases and J lost 2; bases outside the gene matches: 9. CDR3 in amino acids: CASSKTSAQPYEQYF. The DNA for the CDR3 is TGTGCCAGCAGTAAAACTAGCGCACAACCCTACGAGCAGTACTTC.

The chain is built from TRBV7-6 and TRBJ2-2, with 8 positions matching TRBD1. The V gene's germline CDR1 is SGHVS and CDR2 FNYEAQ. This CDR3 contains 18 residues. With V trimmed by 5 bases and J by 4 bases, 15 bases remained unmatched. CDR3 sequence: CASSRSTGDGVGTGELFF. The CDR3 nucleotides read TGTGCCAGCAGCCGATCGACAGGGGATGGAGTGGGCACCGGGGAGCTGTTTTTT.

This clonotype was counted a few times. V is TRBV27 and J is TRBJ2-7; 9 nucleotides line up with TRBD1. The CDR3 spans 15 residues. The germline CDR1 and CDR2 sequences are MNHEY and SMNVEV (reference sequence). J lost 0 bases, V lost 3 bases, and 3 bases had no gene match. The CDR3 sequence is CASSLTGGASYEQYF. In nucleotides, the CDR3 is TGTGCCAGCAGTTTGACAGGGGGTGCCTCCTACGAGCAGTACTTC.

Ten or more counts support this clonotype. The chain employs TRBV6-5 and TRBJ1-5; D uncertain. The CDR3 extends over 14 amino acids. V lost 0 bases to trimming and J lost 6 bases, with 9 bases between them. Germline V CDR1 and CDR2: MNHEY, SVGAGI. CDR3 DNA sequence: TGTGCCAGCAGTTACTCGACCTTGGTTCAGCCCCAGCATTTT. This gives the protein CASSYSTLVQPQHF.

The CDR3 DNA reads as TGTGCCAGCAGTTCCCCGGGCCTTGTCGGGAATGAAGCTTTCTTT. Encoded protein: CASSSPGLVGNEAFF. The chain couples TRBV6-5 to TRBJ1-1, with D uncertain. Germline V gene sequence: CDR1 MNHEY, CDR2 SVGAGI. V lost 4 bases and J 7 bases, leaving 19 bases between the germline ends. The CDR3 runs to 15 residues.

V usage is TRBV6-5 and J usage is TRBJ1-1, with D possibly matching TRBD1 (6 bases). The CDR3 runs to 17 residues. With 2 bases removed from V and 0 bases from J, the gap between germline ends came to 16 bases. Germline V CDR1 and CDR2: MNHEY, SVGAGI. In DNA, the CDR3 is TGTGCCAGCAGTTACGCCAGGGGCAGGTTTCTGAACACTGAAGCTTTCTTT. This gives the protein CASSYARGRFLNTEAFF.

In this sample, this clonotype turned up a few times. J is TRBJ2-3 and V is TRBV12-3 or TRBV12-4; 9 nucleotides align to TRBD2. Trimming at V came to 1 base and at J to 3 bases, leaving 5 bases not matched to a gene. The CDR3 is 16 residues long. Here the CDR3 DNA reads TGTGCCAGCAGTTTAGGAATTAGCGGGGGAACAGATACGCAGTATTTT. Its translation: CASSLGISGGTDTQYF.

The chain joins TRBV6-1 to TRBJ2-1; D perhaps matches TRBD2 (6 bases). Germline loops: CDR1 MNHNS, CDR2 SASEGT. The CDR3 is made up of 15 amino acids. The germline V and J ends were trimmed by 1 base and 9 bases, with 16 bases remaining between them. CDR3 DNA: TGTGCCAGCAGTGAAGTCGGAGGGGTGCTGGGTGAGCAGTTCTTC. Protein sequence: CASSEVGGVLGEQFF.

The CDR3 sequence is CAWSNGGGTDTQYF. The CDR3 DNA sequence: TGTGCCTGGAGTAATGGTGGAGGCACAGATACGCAGTATTTT. This chain joins TRBV30 and TRBJ2-3, with D uncertain. Between the trimmed V and J ends, which lost 2 bases and 1 base, there was a span of 10 bases. This CDR3 comprises 14 residues. Germline V gene sequence: CDR1 GTSNPN, CDR2 SVGIG (reference sequence).

The chain is built from TRBV15 and TRBJ2-7; D unresolved. The CDR3 is 18 residues long. In germline, CDR1 is LNHNV, CDR2 YYDKDF (reference sequence). Trimming cost V 0 bases and J 3 bases, with 21 bases left between them. The CDR3 spells CATSRDGPPYTTFYEQYF. Here the CDR3 DNA reads TGTGCCACCAGCAGAGATGGTCCCCCGTACACGACTTTCTACGAGCAGTACTTC. The full variable domain, in which reference TRBV15 and TRBJ2-7 provide the parts outside the CDR3, is DAMVIQNPRYQVTQFGKPVTLSCSQTLNHNVMYWYQQKSSQAPKLLFHYYDKDFNNEADTPDNFQSRRPNTSFCFLDIRSPGLGDTAMYLCATSRDGPPYTTFYEQYFGPGTRLTVT.

In its sample, this clonotype was seen a few times. This chain connects TRBV2 to TRBJ1-2, with D perhaps matching TRBD1 (6 bases). Germline V gives CDR1 SNHLY, CDR2 FYNNEI. The CDR3 extends over 14 amino acids. V lost 2 bases and J 6 bases, leaving 13 bases between the germline ends. This CDR3 reads CASSETLGGDGYTF. CDR3 DNA sequence: TGTGCCAGCAGTGAAACTCTGGGGGGCGATGGCTACACCTTC.

The chain joins TRBV20-1 to TRBJ2-7; 7 bases are a match to TRBD1. CDR1 and CDR2 from the germline V gene are DFQATT and SNEGSKA (reference sequence). CDR3 length: 14 residues. The J segment lost 4 bases and the V segment lost 4 bases, leaving 10 bases of the junction unmatched. CDR3: CSAISRDSAYEQYF. In DNA form, the CDR3 reads TGCAGTGCTATTTCCCGGGACAGTGCTTACGAGCAGTACTTC.

This clonotype was seen only a few times. The rearrangement links TRBV11-2 to TRBJ2-1; 7 bases are shared with TRBD1. Germline loops: CDR1 SGHAT, CDR2 FQNNGV. The V gene end was trimmed by 5 bases and the J gene end by 0 bases; junction bases not matched to a gene: 16. The CDR3 length is 19 residues. CDR3 amino acids: CASSPGRGTTGVSYNEQFF. CDR3 in DNA: TGTGCCAGCAGCCCAGGAAGGGGAACTACAGGGGTCTCCTACAATGAGCAGTTCTTC.

V is TRBV12-3 or TRBV12-4 and J is TRBJ2-3; 10 bases map to TRBD2. With V trimmed by 6 bases and J by 5 bases, 11 bases remained unmatched. The CDR3 has 16 residues. The CDR3 region is CASRYSGGAGGDTQYF. The CDR3 nucleotides are TGTGCCAGCAGGTACAGCGGGGGGGCCGGAGGAGATACGCAGTATTTT.

V usage is TRBV12-3 or TRBV12-4 and J usage is TRBJ2-3, with D possibly being TRBD2 (5 bases). Trimming left V 6 bases short and J 2 bases short, with 12 bases between. The CDR3 contains 14 residues. The CDR3 is CASSFLAPTDTQYF. The CDR3, as DNA: TGTGCCAGCAGCTTCCTAGCTCCCACAGATACGCAGTATTTT.

The genes are TRBV5-1 and TRBJ2-3; 7 bases are shared with TRBD1. V shed 2 bases and J 2 bases; nucleotides not matched to a gene: 8. Germline V lookup: CDR1 SGHRS, CDR2 YFSETQ. This CDR3 has 16 residues. The CDR3 DNA is TGCGCCAGCAGCTTCGACAGGGCCAAGCACACAGATACGCAGTATTTT. Its protein is CASSFDRAKHTDTQYF.

This clonotype was counted only a few times. The CDR3: CASSVAGDNSPLHF. Written as DNA, the CDR3 is TGTGCCAGCAGCGTAGCAGGGGACAATTCACCCCTCCACTTT. V usage is TRBV9 and J usage is TRBJ1-6; a possible D gene is TRBD1 (6 bases). The CDR3 is 14 residues long. Trimming took off 0 bases at V and 7 bases at J, with 8 bases between the two ends. Germline V gene data show CDR1 as SGDLS and CDR2 as YYNGEE. Based on the CDR3 plus reference TRBV9 and TRBJ1-6, the full variable domain is DSGVTQTPKHLITATGQRVTLRCSPRSGDLSVYWYQQSLDQGLQFLIQYYNGEERAKGNILERFSAQQFPDLHSELNLSSLELGDSALYFCASSVAGDNSPLHFGNGTRLTVT.